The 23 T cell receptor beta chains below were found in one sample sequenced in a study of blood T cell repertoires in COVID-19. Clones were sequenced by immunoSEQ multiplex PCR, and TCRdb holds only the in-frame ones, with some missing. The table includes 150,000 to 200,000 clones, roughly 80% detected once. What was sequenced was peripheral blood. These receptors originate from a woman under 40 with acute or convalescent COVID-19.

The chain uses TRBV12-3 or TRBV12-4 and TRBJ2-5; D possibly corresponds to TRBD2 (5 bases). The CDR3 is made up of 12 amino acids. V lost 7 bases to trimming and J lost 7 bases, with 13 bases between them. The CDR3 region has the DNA TGTGCCAGCACTTATGACCGGGGGACCCAGTACTTC. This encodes CASTYDRGTQYF.

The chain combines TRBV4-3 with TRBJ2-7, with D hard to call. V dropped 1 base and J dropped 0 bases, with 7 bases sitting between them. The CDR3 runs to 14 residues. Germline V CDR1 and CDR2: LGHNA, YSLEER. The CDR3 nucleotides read TGCGCCAGCAGCCAAGTACCTATCTCCTACGAGCAGTACTTC. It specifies CASSQVPISYEQYF.

The CDR3 loop reads CASSSGGTGNNSPLHF. CDR3 DNA: TGTGCCAGCAGCTCGGGTGGGACAGGGAATAATTCACCCCTCCACTTT. The chain employs TRBV5-4 and TRBJ1-6, with TRBD1 matching over 9 bases. Germline CDR1 SGHNT, CDR2 YYREEE (reference sequence). Trimming at V came to 3 bases and at J to 5 bases, leaving 6 bases not matched to a gene. CDR3 length equals 16 residues. The full variable domain, rest sourced from reference TRBV5-4 and TRBJ1-6, is ETGVTQSPTHLIKTRGQQVTLRCSSQSGHNTVSWYQQALGQGPQFIFQYYREEENGRGNFPPRFSGLQFPNYSSELNVNALELDDSALYLCASSSGGTGNNSPLHFGNGTRLTVT.

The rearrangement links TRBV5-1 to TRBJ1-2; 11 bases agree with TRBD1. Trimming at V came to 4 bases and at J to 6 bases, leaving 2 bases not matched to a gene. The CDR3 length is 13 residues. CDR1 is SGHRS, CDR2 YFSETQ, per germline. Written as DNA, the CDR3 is TGCGCCAGCAGCACGGGACAGGGGGATGGCTACACCTTC. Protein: CASSTGQGDGYTF.

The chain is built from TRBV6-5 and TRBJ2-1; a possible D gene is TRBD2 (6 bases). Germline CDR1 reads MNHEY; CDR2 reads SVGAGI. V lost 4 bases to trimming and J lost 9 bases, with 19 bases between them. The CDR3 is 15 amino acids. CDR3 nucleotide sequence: TGTGCCAGCAGTTGGGGAGGATTTGTCAGTAGTGAGCAGTTCTTC. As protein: CASSWGGFVSSEQFF.

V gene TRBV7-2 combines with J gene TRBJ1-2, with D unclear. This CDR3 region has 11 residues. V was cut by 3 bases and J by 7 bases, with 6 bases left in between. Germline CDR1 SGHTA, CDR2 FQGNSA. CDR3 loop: CASSFLVGYTF. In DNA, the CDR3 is TGTGCCAGCAGCTTTCTAGTTGGCTACACCTTC.

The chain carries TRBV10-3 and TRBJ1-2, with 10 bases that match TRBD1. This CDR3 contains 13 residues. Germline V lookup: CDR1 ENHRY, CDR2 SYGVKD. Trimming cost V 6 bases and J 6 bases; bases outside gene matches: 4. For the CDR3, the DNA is TGTGCCATCAGGCCCGGGACAGGGGATGGCTACACCTTC. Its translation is CAIRPGTGDGYTF.

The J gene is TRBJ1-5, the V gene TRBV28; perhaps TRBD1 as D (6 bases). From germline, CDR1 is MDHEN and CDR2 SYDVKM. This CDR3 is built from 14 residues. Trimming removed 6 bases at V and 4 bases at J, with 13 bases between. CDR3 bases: TGTGCCAGCAGAAACACGGGACAAAATCAGCCCCAGCATTTT. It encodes CASRNTGQNQPQHF.

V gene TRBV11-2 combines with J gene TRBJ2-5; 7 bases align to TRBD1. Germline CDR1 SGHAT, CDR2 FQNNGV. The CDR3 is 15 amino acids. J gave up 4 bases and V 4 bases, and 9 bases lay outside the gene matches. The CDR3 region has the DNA TGTGCCAGCAGCTCGACTAACAGGGGCTTAGAGACCCAGTACTTC. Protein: CASSSTNRGLETQYF.

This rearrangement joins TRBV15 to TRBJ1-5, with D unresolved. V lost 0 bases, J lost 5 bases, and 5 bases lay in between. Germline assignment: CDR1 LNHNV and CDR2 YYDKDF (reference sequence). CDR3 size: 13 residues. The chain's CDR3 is CATSRDADQPQHF. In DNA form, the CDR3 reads TGTGCCACCAGCAGAGATGCAGATCAGCCCCAGCATTTT.

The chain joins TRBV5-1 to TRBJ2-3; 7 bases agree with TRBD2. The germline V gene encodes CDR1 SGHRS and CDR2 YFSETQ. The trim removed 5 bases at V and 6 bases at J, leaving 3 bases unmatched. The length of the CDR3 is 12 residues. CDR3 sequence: CASSRGDDTQYF. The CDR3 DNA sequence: TGCGCCAGCAGTCGGGGGGATGATACGCAGTATTTT.

The CDR3 region is CASNVDRANTEAFF. The CDR3 coding sequence is TGCGCCAGCAACGTTGACAGGGCGAACACTGAAGCTTTCTTT. This sequence joins TRBV5-1 and TRBJ1-1, with 7 nucleotides matching TRBD1. CDR3 length equals 14 residues. Germline CDR1 reads SGHRS; CDR2 reads YFSETQ. J lost 1 base, V lost 6 bases, and 6 bases had no gene match.

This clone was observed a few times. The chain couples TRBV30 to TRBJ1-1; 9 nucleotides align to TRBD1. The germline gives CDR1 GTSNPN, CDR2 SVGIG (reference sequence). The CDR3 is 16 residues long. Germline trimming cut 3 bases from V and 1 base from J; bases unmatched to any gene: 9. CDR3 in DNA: TGTGCCTGGAGGATAGACGGGACAGGGTCGAACACTGAAGCTTTCTTT. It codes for CAWRIDGTGSNTEAFF.

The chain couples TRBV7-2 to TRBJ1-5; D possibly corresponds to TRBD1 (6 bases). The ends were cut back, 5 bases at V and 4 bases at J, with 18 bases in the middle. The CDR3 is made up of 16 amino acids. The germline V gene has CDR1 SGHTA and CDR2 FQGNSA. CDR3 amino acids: CASSLGGGLSNQPQHF. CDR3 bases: TGTGCCAGCAGCCTAGGCGGGGGCTTGAGTAATCAGCCCCAGCATTTT. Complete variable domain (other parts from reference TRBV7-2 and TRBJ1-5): GAGVSQSPSNKVTEKGKDVELRCDPISGHTALYWYRQSLGQGLEFLIYFQGNSAPDKSGLPSDRFSAERTGGSVSTLTIQRTQQEDSAVYLCASSLGGGLSNQPQHFGDGTRLSIL.

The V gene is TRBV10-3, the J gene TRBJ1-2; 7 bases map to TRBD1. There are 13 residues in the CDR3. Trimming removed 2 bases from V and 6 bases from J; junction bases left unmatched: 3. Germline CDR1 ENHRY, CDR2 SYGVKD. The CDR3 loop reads CAISEDRDHGYTF. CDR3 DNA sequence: TGTGCCATCAGTGAGGACAGGGACCATGGCTACACCTTC.

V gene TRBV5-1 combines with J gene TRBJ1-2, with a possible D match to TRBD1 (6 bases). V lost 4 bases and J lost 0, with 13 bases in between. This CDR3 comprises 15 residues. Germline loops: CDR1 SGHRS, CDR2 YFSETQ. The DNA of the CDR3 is TGCGCCAGCAGCCCTGGACAGAGGACTAACTATGGCTACACCTTC. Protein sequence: CASSPGQRTNYGYTF.

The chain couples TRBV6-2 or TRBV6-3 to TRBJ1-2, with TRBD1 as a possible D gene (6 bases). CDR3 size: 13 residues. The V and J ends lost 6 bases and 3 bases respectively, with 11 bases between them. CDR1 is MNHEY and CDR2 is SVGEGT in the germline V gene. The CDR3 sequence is CASSEGQYYGYTF. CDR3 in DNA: TGTGCCAGCAGCGAAGGACAGTACTATGGCTACACCTTC.

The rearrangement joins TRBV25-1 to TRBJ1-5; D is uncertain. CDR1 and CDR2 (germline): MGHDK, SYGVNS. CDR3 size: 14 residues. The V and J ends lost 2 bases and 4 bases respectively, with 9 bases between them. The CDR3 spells CASSERRTNQPQHF. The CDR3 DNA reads TGTGCCAGCAGTGAACGCAGGACTAATCAGCCCCAGCATTTT.

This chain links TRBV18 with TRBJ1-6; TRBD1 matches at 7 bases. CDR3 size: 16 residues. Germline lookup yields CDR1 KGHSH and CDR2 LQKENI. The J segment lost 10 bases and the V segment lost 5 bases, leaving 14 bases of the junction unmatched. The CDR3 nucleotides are TGTGCCAGCTCATCCCTTCCCGACAGGGTAAAGTCACCCCTCCACTTT. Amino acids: CASSSLPDRVKSPLHF. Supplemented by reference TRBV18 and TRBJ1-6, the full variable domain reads NAGVMQNPRHLVRRRGQEARLRCSPMKGHSHVYWYRQLPEEGLKFMVYLQKENIIDESGMPKERFSAEFPKEGPSILRIQQVVRGDSAAYFCASSSLPDRVKSPLHFGNGTRLTVT.

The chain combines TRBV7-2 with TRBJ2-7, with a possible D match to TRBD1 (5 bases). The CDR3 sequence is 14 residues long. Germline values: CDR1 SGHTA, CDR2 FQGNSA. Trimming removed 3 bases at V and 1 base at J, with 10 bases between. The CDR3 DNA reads TGTGCCAGCAGCTTCGCAGGGTATTCCTACGAGCAGTACTTC. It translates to CASSFAGYSYEQYF.

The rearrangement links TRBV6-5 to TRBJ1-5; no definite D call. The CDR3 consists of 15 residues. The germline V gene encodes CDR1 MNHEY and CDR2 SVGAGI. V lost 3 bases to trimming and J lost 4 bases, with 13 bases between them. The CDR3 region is CASSYSSGGNQPQHF. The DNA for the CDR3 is TGTGCCAGCAGTTATTCGTCGGGAGGAAATCAGCCCCAGCATTTT.

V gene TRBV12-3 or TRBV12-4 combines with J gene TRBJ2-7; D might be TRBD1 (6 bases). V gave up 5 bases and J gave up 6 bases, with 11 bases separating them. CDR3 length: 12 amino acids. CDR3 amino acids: CASSGTGPEQYF. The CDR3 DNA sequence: TGTGCCAGCAGTGGAACAGGGCCCGAGCAGTACTTC.

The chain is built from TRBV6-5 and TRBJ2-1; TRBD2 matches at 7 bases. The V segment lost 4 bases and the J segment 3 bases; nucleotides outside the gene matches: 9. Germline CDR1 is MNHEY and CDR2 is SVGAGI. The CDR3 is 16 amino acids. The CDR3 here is CASSSELAHLYNEQFF. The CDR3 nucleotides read TGTGCCAGCAGTTCCGAACTAGCGCACCTCTACAATGAGCAGTTCTTC.